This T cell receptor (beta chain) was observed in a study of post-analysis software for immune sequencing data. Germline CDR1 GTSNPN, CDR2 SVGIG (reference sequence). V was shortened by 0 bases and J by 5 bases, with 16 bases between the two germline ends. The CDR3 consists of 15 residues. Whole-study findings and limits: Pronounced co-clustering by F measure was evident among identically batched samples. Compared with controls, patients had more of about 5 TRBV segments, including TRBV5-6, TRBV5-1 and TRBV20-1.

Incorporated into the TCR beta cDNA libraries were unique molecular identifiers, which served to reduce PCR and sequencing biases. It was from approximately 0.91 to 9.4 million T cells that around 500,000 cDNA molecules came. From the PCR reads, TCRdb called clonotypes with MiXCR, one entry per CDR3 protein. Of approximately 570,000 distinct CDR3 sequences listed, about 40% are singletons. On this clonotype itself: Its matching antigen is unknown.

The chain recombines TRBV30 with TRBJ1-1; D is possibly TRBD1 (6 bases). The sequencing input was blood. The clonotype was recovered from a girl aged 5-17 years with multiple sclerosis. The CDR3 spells CAWSVPGGGRTEAFF. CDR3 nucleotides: TGTGCCTGGAGTGTACCCGGAGGGGGTCGGACTGAAGCTTTCTTT.